The 14 T cell receptor beta chains given below trace back to one sample, sequenced in a study of T cells in women clearing cervical HPV infection. Repertoires were generated with immunoSEQ multiplex PCR, while TCRdb's copy carries only in-frame clones and drops some. There are tens of thousands of clones in the sample, with about 6.3% held by the top ten. Sequenced: blood buffy coat. These receptors were obtained from a woman between 18 and 70 years old with a cervical HPV16 infection that either progressed to CIN3+ or cleared (not recorded which).

With regard to this clone: The read terminates 3 residues before the CDR3 end, so the remaining end is supplied by the germline J gene. V gene TRBV11-2 combines with J gene TRBJ2-1, with unresolved D. CDR3 size: 14 residues. Looked up from germline, CDR1 is SGHAT and CDR2 is FQNNGV. The V end lost 1 base, the J end lost 9 bases, and 13 bases lay between the germline ends. The CDR3 loop is CASSLAPNAGEQFF. The DNA read from the CDR3 is TGTGCCAGCAGCTTAGCTCCAAATGCCGGTGAG.

Points on this clone: The read halts 3 residues ahead of the CDR3 end, with the missing end drawn from the germline J gene. This chain links TRBV20-1 with TRBJ2-1; D might be TRBD1 (6 bases). CDR1 is DFQATT, CDR2 SNEGSKA, per germline (reference sequence). Between the trimmed V and J ends, which lost 6 bases and 4 bases, there was a span of 13 bases. CDR3 length: 13 residues. The CDR3 sequence is CSAEDRSYNEQFF. CDR3 bases read: TGCAGTGCCGAGGACAGAAGTTACAATGAG.

About this clone: The sequence runs out 3 residues before the end of the CDR3; the remainder is reconstructed from the germline J gene. V gene TRBV5-5 combines with J gene TRBJ1-5, with 8 positions matching TRBD1. With 4 bases clipped from V and 2 bases from J, the junction kept 5 bases outside the gene matches. Germline values: CDR1 SGHKS, CDR2 YYEKEE (reference sequence). CDR3 size: 15 residues. The DNA read from the CDR3 is TGTGCCAGCAGCCTTGACAGGGGCGGCAATCAGCCC. Translated: CASSLDRGGNQP. The entire CDR3 protein is CASSLDRGGNQPQHF.

Remarks on this clone: The read ends 3 residues early relative to the CDR3; the germline J gene fills the gap. The chain uses TRBV6-2 or TRBV6-3 and TRBJ2-3; tentatively, D is TRBD2 (6 bases). This CDR3 comprises 16 residues. Germline CDR1 MNHEY, CDR2 SVGEGT. The CDR3 here is CASSSHRDSSFQPQYF. CDR3 DNA, as far as it was read: TGTGCCAGCAGTTCCCACCGGGACTCTTCGTTTCAGCCG.

With regard to this clone: Read coverage stops 3 residues before the CDR3 terminus; the germline J gene supplies the remainder. The chain combines TRBV19 with TRBJ1-2; no clear D. The CDR3 has 12 amino acids. Germline CDR1 and CDR2: LNHDA and SQIVND (reference sequence). Here the CDR3 reads CASSRITDTYTF. The part of the CDR3 DNA that was read is TGTGCCAGTTCACGTATCACAGATACC.

Comment on this clone: The read halts 3 residues ahead of the CDR3 end, with the missing end drawn from the germline J gene. The V call is TRBV29-1, the J call TRBJ2-7, with 8 bases matching TRBD1. The ends lost 4 bases at V and 1 base at J; junction bases unmatched: 3. Germline lookup yields CDR1 SQVTM and CDR2 ANQGSEA. This CDR3 has 13 residues. The CDR3 protein is CSVAGQGSYEQYF. CDR3 DNA, as far as it was read: TGCAGCGTTGCCGGACAGGGTTCCTACGAG.

Turning to this clone: The CDR3 end is not reached by the read, which stops 3 residues before it; the germline J gene fills it in. The chain couples TRBV5-1 to TRBJ1-1; D is possibly TRBD1 (5 bases). The CDR3 spans 15 residues. Trimming removed 0 bases at V and 5 bases at J, with 14 bases between. Germline V gives CDR1 SGHRS, CDR2 YFSETQ. The chain's CDR3 is CASSLAGAGGTEAFF. The CDR3 bases that were read are TGCGCCAGCAGCTTGGCCGGGGCGGGGGGAACTGAA.

As regards this clone: Read coverage stops 3 residues before the CDR3 terminus; the germline J gene supplies the remainder. The gene calls are TRBV5-4 and TRBJ2-2; D might be TRBD1 (5 bases). The V gene lost 4 bases and the J gene lost 6 bases, with 13 bases spanning the gap. Germline CDR1 is SGHNT and CDR2 is YYREEE (reference sequence). The CDR3 has 14 amino acids. The CDR3 sequence: CASSLQGVAGELFF. The DNA read from the CDR3 is TGTGCCAGCAGCCTGCAGGGTGTGGCCGGGGAG.

Remarks on this clone: Coverage ceases 3 residues before the CDR3 finishes, and the germline J gene fills in the end. The rearrangement uses TRBV20-1 and TRBJ2-3; D possibly corresponds to TRBD1 (5 bases). The V and J ends lost 2 bases and 2 bases respectively, with 14 bases between them. There are 15 residues in the CDR3. Germline CDR1 DFQATT, CDR2 SNEGSKA (reference sequence). The CDR3 region is CSARRAKGNTDTQYF. The DNA read from the CDR3 is TGCAGTGCTAGAAGGGCTAAGGGGAACACAGATACG.

On this clone: The CDR3 end lies 3 residues beyond the end of the read and is filled in from the germline J gene. J is TRBJ1-6 and V is TRBV20-1; D uncertain. The germline V gene encodes CDR1 DFQATT and CDR2 SNEGSKA (reference sequence). V lost 3 bases, J lost 6 bases, and 9 bases lay in between. This CDR3 comprises 13 residues. The covered CDR3 bases are TGCAGTGCTAGTCTTCAGGTTAATTCACCC. This translates into CSASLQVNSP. The CDR3 as a whole reads CSASLQVNSPLHF.

Turning to this clone: The read ends 3 residues shy of where the CDR3 ends; the end is completed using the germline J gene. The chain employs TRBV20-1 and TRBJ2-3, with D possibly TRBD1 on 5 matching bases. CDR1 is DFQATT and CDR2 is SNEGSKA in the germline V gene (reference sequence). CDR3 length: 12 residues. The part of the CDR3 DNA that was read is TGCAGTGCTAGTTCAGGGCAACAGCCG. This sequence encodes CSASSGQQP. The whole CDR3 region reads CSASSGQQPQYF.

In the case of this clone: The CDR3 end is not reached by the read, which stops 3 residues before it; the germline J gene fills it in. This chain connects TRBV19 to TRBJ1-4; 8 bases agree with TRBD1. This CDR3 has 14 amino acids. Germline CDR1 LNHDA, CDR2 SQIVND (reference sequence). Unmatched junction bases numbered 7, after V lost 5 bases and J lost 8 bases. The part of the CDR3 DNA that was read is TGTGCCAGTAGTGCACAGGGGGAGTCGGAAAAA. Amino acid sequence: CASSAQGESEK. The CDR3 in full is CASSAQGESEKLFF. Variable domain in full (rest from reference TRBV19 and TRBJ1-4): DGGITQSPKYLFRKEGQNVTLSCEQNLNHDAMYWYRQDPGQGLRLIYYSQIVNDFQKGDIAEGYSVSREKKESFPLTVTSAQKNPTAFYLCASSAQGESEKLFFGSGTQLSVL.

To note about this clone: The read falls 3 residues short of the CDR3 end, and the missing part is taken from the germline J gene. V gene TRBV19 combines with J gene TRBJ1-1; possibly TRBD1 for D (6 bases). The V gene lost 0 bases and the J gene lost 3 bases, with 11 bases spanning the gap. Germline-derived CDR1 and CDR2 are LNHDA and SQIVND (reference sequence). CDR3 size: 15 residues. CDR3 DNA (partial): TGTGCCAGTAGTATAGAGGGACATTGGGACACTGAA. As protein: CASSIEGHWDTE. The CDR3 as a whole reads CASSIEGHWDTEAFF.

With regard to this clone: Read coverage stops 3 residues before the CDR3 terminus; the germline J gene supplies the remainder. V gene TRBV18 combines with J gene TRBJ1-4; possible D gene TRBD1, 6 bases. Germline CDR1 is KGHSH and CDR2 is LQKENI. The CDR3 contains 16 residues. The CDR3 spells CASSPNDRPGANVLFF. The sequenced part of the CDR3 DNA is TGTGCCAGCTCACCCAACGACAGGCCTGGGGCCAACGTA. Full variable domain (remainder filled in from reference TRBV18 and TRBJ1-4): NAGVMQNPRHLVRRRGQEARLRCSPMKGHSHVYWYRQLPEEGLKFMVYLQKENIIDESGMPKERFSAEFPKEGPSILRIQQVVRGDSAAYFCASSPNDRPGANVLFFGSGTQLSVL.